A selection of T cell receptor beta chains follows, all from one sample in a study of neurological immune-mediated disorders. Each CDR3 protein gets one entry after TCRdb re-called the 5' RACE reads with MiXCR. In the table there are 55,000 to 70,000 distinct CDR3 sequences, more than 3% of which are singletons. Material for sequencing was PBMCs. These receptors were taken from a woman aged 45 to 65 with multiple sclerosis. Each CDR3 is given with its conserved first and last residue. Fields, in order: J gene, CDR3 length, clone size, V gene, D gene, CDR3 DNA, CDR3 protein. D genes are given only for firm matches. Clone size is not always given. Where it is, it says once, few, many or a class for expanded clones.

>TRBJ1-2|12|many|TRBV20-1|TRBD1
TGCAGTGCTAGGGGACAGGGCTATGGCTACACCTTC
CSARGQGYGYTF
>TRBJ2-7|14|many|TRBV7-6|NA
TGTGCCAGCAGCTTAGCAGGACACCCCTACGAGCAGTACTTC
CASSLAGHPYEQYF
>TRBJ2-1|16|many|TRBV5-1|NA
TGCGCCAGCAGCCCCATCGGGCGAAGCTCCTACAATGAGCAGTTCTTC
CASSPIGRSSYNEQFF
>TRBJ1-2|16|many|TRBV6-5|NA
TGTGCCAGCAGGACAGGCTTGGGACGGGGGAACTATGGCTACACCTTC
CASRTGLGRGNYGYTF
>TRBJ2-5|15|many|TRBV11-2|TRBD2
TGTGCCAGCAGCTTTAGCGGGAGTATTGGTGAGACCCAGTACTTC
CASSFSGSIGETQYF
>TRBJ1-4|15|many|TRBV27|NA
TGTGCCAGCAGTTTATGGGGGACAACTAATGAAAAACTGTTTTTT
CASSLWGTTNEKLFF
>TRBJ2-1|14|many|TRBV27|NA
TGTGCCAGCAGGCCAGAGGGAGCCTACAATGAGCAGTTCTTC
CASRPEGAYNEQFF
>TRBJ2-2|14|many|TRBV6-2/TRBV6-3|TRBD1
TGTGCCAGCACCAGGAGCAGGGGGCTCGGGGAGCTGTTTTTT
CASTRSRGLGELFF
>TRBJ2-5|14|many|TRBV2|NA
TGTGCCAGCAGTGAAGGATGGTATGGCGAGACCCAGTACTTC
CASSEGWYGETQYF
>TRBJ2-2|14|many|TRBV28|TRBD2
TGTGCCAGCACCTTTAGCGGGTTGGTCGGGGAGCTGTTTTTT
CASTFSGLVGELFF
>TRBJ2-5|13|many|TRBV10-2|NA
TGCGCCAGCAGTGAGGGTAGCGGAGAGACCCAGTACTTC
CASSEGSGETQYF
>TRBJ2-5|14|NA|TRBV7-9|NA
TGTGCCAGCAGCTTAAGGGGCCCCGAGGGGACCCAGTACTTC
CASSLRGPEGTQYF
>TRBJ2-7|15|many|TRBV4-1|TRBD2
TGCGCCAGCAGCCACAGTAGCGGGATATACTACGAGCAGTACTTC
CASSHSSGIYYEQYF
>TRBJ2-3|20|many|TRBV12-3/TRBV12-4|TRBD2
TGTGCCAGCAGTGGGACCCAGGGACTAGCGGGGGGACTCAGCACAGATACGCAGTATTTT
CASSGTQGLAGGLSTDTQYF